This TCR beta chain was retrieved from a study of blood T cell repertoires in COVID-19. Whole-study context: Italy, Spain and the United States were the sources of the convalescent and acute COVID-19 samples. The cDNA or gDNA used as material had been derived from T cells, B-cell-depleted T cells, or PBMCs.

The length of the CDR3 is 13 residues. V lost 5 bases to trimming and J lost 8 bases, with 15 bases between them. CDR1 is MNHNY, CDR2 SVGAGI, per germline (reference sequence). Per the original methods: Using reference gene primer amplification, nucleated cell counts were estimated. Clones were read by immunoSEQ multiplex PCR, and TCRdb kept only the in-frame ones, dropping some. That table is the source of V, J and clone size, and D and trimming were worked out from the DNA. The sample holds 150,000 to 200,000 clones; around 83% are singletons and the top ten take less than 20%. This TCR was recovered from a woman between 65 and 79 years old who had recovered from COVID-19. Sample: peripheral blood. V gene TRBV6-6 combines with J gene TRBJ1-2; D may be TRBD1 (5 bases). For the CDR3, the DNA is TGTGCCAGCAGTCCCGGCAGGGTTAAGGGCTACACCTTC. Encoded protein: CASSPGRVKGYTF.